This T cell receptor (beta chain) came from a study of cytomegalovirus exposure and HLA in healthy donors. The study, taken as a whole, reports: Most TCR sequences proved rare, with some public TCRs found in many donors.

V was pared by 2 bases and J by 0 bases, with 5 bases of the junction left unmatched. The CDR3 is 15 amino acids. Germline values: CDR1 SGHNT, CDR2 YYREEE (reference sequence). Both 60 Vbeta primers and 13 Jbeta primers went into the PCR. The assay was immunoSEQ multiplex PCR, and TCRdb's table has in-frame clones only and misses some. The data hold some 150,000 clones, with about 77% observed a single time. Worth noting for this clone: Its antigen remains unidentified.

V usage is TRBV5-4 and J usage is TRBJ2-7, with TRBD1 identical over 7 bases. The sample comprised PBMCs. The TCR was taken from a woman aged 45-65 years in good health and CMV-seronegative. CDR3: CASSFRGGYSYEQYF. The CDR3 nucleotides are TGTGCCAGCAGCTTTAGAGGGGGCTACTCCTACGAGCAGTACTTC.